This T cell receptor (beta chain) was captured in a study of T cell changes during pregnancy in multiple sclerosis. Sequencing was performed with immunoSEQ multiplex PCR; in TCRdb, only in-frame clones are kept and a portion is missing. Of roughly 15,000 clones detected, approximately 84% appear once; the ten largest clones hold 15% to 20%. CDR1 LNHDA and CDR2 SQIVND come from the germline V gene (reference sequence). CDR3 length equals 16 residues. Trimming cost V 9 bases and J 7 bases; bases outside gene matches: 12. V and J are TRBV19 and TRBJ2-2; 12 positions agree with TRBD2. This sequence originates from a female donor in good health, enrolled as a control in a pregnancy study. Sequences were derived from CD8+ T cells from peripheral blood mononuclear cells, sampled in the third trimester of pregnancy. CDR3 residues: CASRTSGKTFLGELFF. CDR3 DNA: TGTGCCAGCCGGACTAGCGGGAAAACTTTTCTCGGGGAGCTGTTTTTT.